Presented here are 27 T cell receptor beta chains from one specimen sequenced in a study of T cells after yellow fever vaccination. In TCRdb, the 5' RACE reads were re-called with MiXCR into one record per CDR3 protein. The repertoire holds approximately 250,000 distinct CDR3 sequences, with around 4.9% as singletons. The specimen comprised CD4+ T cells sorted from PBMCs, sampled on the day of the yellow fever booster vaccination. These receptors came from a man between 18 and 35 years old who received the YFV17D yellow fever vaccine.

Many counts were recorded for this clonotype. V usage is TRBV29-1 and J usage is TRBJ2-3; D is uncertain. The CDR3 has 13 amino acids. With 1 base removed from V and 2 bases from J, the gap between germline ends came to 7 bases. Germline V gene sequence: CDR1 SQVTM, CDR2 ANQGSEA. This CDR3 reads CSVEGLNTDTQYF. For the CDR3, the DNA is TGCAGCGTTGAAGGGCTGAACACAGATACGCAGTATTTT.

Many counts were recorded for this clonotype. The V gene is TRBV14, the J gene TRBJ2-1; 7 positions agree with TRBD1. CDR1 SGHDN and CDR2 FVKESK come from the germline V gene. The junction had 5 bases not matched to a gene; V was cut back by 2 bases and J by 4 bases. The CDR3 covers 15 residues. The CDR3: CASSQIPGQYNEQFF. The CDR3 nucleotides are TGTGCCAGCAGCCAAATCCCGGGACAGTACAATGAGCAGTTCTTC.

The gene calls are TRBV27 and TRBJ1-6; D ambiguous. V was pared by 1 base and J by 7 bases, with 11 bases between. CDR3 length: 15 residues. Looked up from germline, CDR1 is MNHEY and CDR2 is SMNVEV (reference sequence). Written as DNA, the CDR3 is TGTGCCAGCAGTTTATTCCAGGCTAGAAATTCACCCCTCCACTTT. Its protein product is CASSLFQARNSPLHF.

This clonotype came up many times. The chain recombines TRBV5-1 with TRBJ1-5; no definite D call. CDR3 size: 13 residues. V lost 0 bases to trimming and J lost 3 bases, with 4 bases between them. CDR1 SGHRS and CDR2 YFSETQ come from the germline V gene. The chain's CDR3 is CASSLGPNQPQHF. For the CDR3, the DNA is TGCGCCAGCAGCTTGGGACCCAATCAGCCCCAGCATTTT.

This clonotype was counted only a few times. The chain combines TRBV23-1 with TRBJ1-5, with D perhaps matching TRBD1 (5 bases). TRBV23-1 is treated as an ORF (open reading frame) with a function not yet certain. The CDR3 runs 14 residues. The germline V and J ends were trimmed by 6 bases and 5 bases, with 14 bases remaining between them. The CDR3 sequence is CASSRDLIHQPQHF. The CDR3 coding sequence is TGCGCCAGCAGCCGGGACCTTATTCATCAGCCCCAGCATTTT.

Only a few counts were recorded for this clonotype. The CDR3 DNA follows: TGTGCCAGCAGCCCCTTAGCGGGGATGGCCGGGGAGCTGTTTTTT. Translation: CASSPLAGMAGELFF. V is TRBV3-1 and J is TRBJ2-2; 8 positions agree with TRBD2. V was pared by 4 bases and J by 6 bases, with 7 bases of the junction left unmatched. The CDR3 length is 15 residues. Germline-derived CDR1 and CDR2 are LGHDT and YNNKEL (reference sequence).

The rearrangement uses TRBV11-2 and TRBJ1-1; D call uncertain. The CDR3 is 12 amino acids. Looked up from germline, CDR1 is SGHAT and CDR2 is FQNNGV. V lost 1 base, J lost 9 bases, and 9 bases lay in between. This CDR3 is CASSLVSQKAFF. CDR3 bases: TGTGCCAGCAGCTTAGTATCACAGAAAGCTTTCTTT.

This clonotype has a count of ten or more. The chain recombines TRBV12-3 or TRBV12-4 with TRBJ2-1; TRBD1 agrees at 9 bases. CDR3 length: 14 residues. After removal of 5 bases from V and 2 bases from J, the junction contained 1 base not matched to a gene. The CDR3 sequence is CASSRTGAYNEQFF. CDR3 DNA: TGTGCCAGCAGTAGGACAGGGGCCTACAATGAGCAGTTCTTC.

This sequence joins TRBV5-1 and TRBJ1-1; no clear D gene. Trimming cost V 4 bases and J 3 bases, with 19 bases left between them. The CDR3 spans 16 residues. Germline V CDR1 and CDR2: SGHRS, YFSETQ. CDR3 amino acids: CASSTGPGRADTEAFF. Written as DNA, the CDR3 is TGCGCCAGCAGCACCGGACCTGGGAGGGCGGACACTGAAGCTTTCTTT.

The genes are TRBV6-2 or TRBV6-3 and TRBJ2-1; maybe TRBD2 (5 bases). The CDR3 covers 13 residues. CDR1 is MNHEY and CDR2 is SVGEGT in the germline V gene. V lost 8 bases to trimming and J lost 7 bases, with 15 bases between them. The CDR3 here is CASERARKNEQFF. The CDR3 DNA follows: TGTGCCAGCGAGAGGGCGAGGAAAAATGAGCAGTTCTTC.

The genes are TRBV2 and TRBJ1-1; D not certain. The V end was cut by 1 base, the J end by 1 base, with 10 bases between. CDR3 size: 15 residues. Germline assignment: CDR1 SNHLY and CDR2 FYNNEI. The chain's CDR3 is CASSEEQASNTEAFF. The DNA for the CDR3 is TGTGCCAGCAGTGAAGAGCAGGCTTCGAACACTGAAGCTTTCTTT.

The genes are TRBV2 and TRBJ1-3; D ambiguous. Germline loops: CDR1 SNHLY, CDR2 FYNNEI. The CDR3 is 14 amino acids. Trimming took off 11 bases at V and 0 bases at J, with 14 bases between the two ends. Here the CDR3 reads CAAREQSSGNTIYF. In DNA form, the CDR3 reads TGTGCCGCCCGGGAACAGTCCTCTGGAAACACCATATATTTT.

This clonotype has a count of ten or more. The chain has TRBV4-2 and TRBJ1-2; weak D call: TRBD1 (5 bases). The ends were cut back, 1 base at V and 0 bases at J, with 9 bases in the middle. The CDR3 has 15 residues. Germline CDR1 is LGHNA and CDR2 is YNFKEQ. The CDR3 DNA sequence: TGTGCCAGCAGCCAAGGGGCAGGGTCTAACTATGGCTACACCTTC. This encodes CASSQGAGSNYGYTF.

V gene TRBV7-2 combines with J gene TRBJ2-5, with a tentative D call TRBD2 (5 bases). Per germline, CDR1 SGHTA and CDR2 FQGNSA. Trimming cost V 0 bases and J 7 bases, with 9 bases left between them. The CDR3 extends over 13 amino acids. As DNA, the CDR3 is TGTGCCAGCAGCTTAGCGGGAGAGCGGACCCAGTACTTC. Translated: CASSLAGERTQYF.

J is TRBJ1-4 and V is TRBV6-2 or TRBV6-3; D ambiguous. The CDR3 length is 13 residues. Looked up from germline, CDR1 is MNHEY and CDR2 is SVGEGT. Trimming took 5 bases from V and 10 from J, leaving 14 bases between them. The CDR3 reads CASSNGRERKLFF. DNA for the CDR3: TGTGCCAGCAGTAACGGACGGGAAAGAAAACTGTTTTTT.

This chain connects TRBV19 to TRBJ1-1; 7 nucleotides align to TRBD1. From germline, CDR1 is LNHDA and CDR2 SQIVND (reference sequence). There are 13 residues in the CDR3. V was pared by 3 bases and J by 7 bases, with 5 bases of the junction left unmatched. The CDR3 sequence: CASSINRQGEAFF. DNA for the CDR3: TGTGCCAGTAGTATTAATCGACAGGGTGAAGCTTTCTTT.

About this clonotype: A junction boundary mismatches the germline segment, possibly from a read error. The chain carries TRBV18 and TRBJ1-1; maybe TRBD1 (5 bases). Germline CDR1 and CDR2: KGHSH and LQKENI. This CDR3 is 17 amino acids long. CDR3 region: CASLPPRGGSMNTEAFF. The CDR3 DNA follows: TGTGCCAGCTTACCACCACGGGGGGGATCGATGAACACTGAAGCTTTCTTT.

This clonotype showed up just a few times. This chain connects TRBV4-3 to TRBJ1-4; TRBD1 matches 7 bases. CDR1 is LGHNA, CDR2 YSLEER, per germline. This CDR3 region has 14 residues. Trimming cost V 1 base and J 8 bases; bases outside gene matches: 4. Written as DNA, the CDR3 is TGCGCCAGCAGCCAAGGACAGGGTTGGGAAAAACTGTTTTTT. Translated, it gives CASSQGQGWEKLFF.

This clonotype was found a few times. The rearrangement uses TRBV5-5 and TRBJ1-2; D is perhaps TRBD1 (5 bases). The CDR3 sequence is 15 residues long. From germline, CDR1 is SGHKS and CDR2 YYEKEE (reference sequence). Trimming left V 0 bases short and J 9 bases short, with 18 bases between. The CDR3 sequence: CASSLVGTTLRSYTF. CDR3 in DNA: TGTGCCAGCAGCTTGGTTGGGACGACCCTACGGAGCTACACCTTC.

This chain uses TRBV7-2 with TRBJ2-1, with no clear D. Germline CDR1 reads SGHTA; CDR2 reads FQGNSA. This CDR3 is built from 11 residues. Trimming cost V 5 bases and J 11 bases, with 10 bases left between them. The CDR3 loop reads CASSPSSKQFF. The CDR3 DNA follows: TGTGCCAGCAGCCCAAGTAGTAAGCAGTTCTTC.

The chain uses TRBV30 and TRBJ1-2, with D possibly matching TRBD1 (6 bases). This CDR3 has 13 residues. Trimming shortened V by 3 bases and J by 4 bases, and 12 bases separated the two germline ends. CDR1 and CDR2 (germline): GTSNPN, SVGIG (reference sequence). The CDR3 here is CAWSYREVYGYTF. In DNA, the CDR3 is TGTGCCTGGAGCTACAGGGAAGTCTATGGCTACACCTTC.

CDR3 sequence: CASSREGVWNEKLFF. For the CDR3, the DNA is TGTGCCAGCTCTCGGGAAGGGGTTTGGAATGAAAAACTGTTTTTT. The V call is TRBV9, the J call TRBJ1-4; maybe TRBD1 (5 bases). The V gene's germline CDR1 is SGDLS and CDR2 YYNGEE. CDR3 length equals 15 residues. The V gene lost 7 bases and the J gene lost 5 bases, with 18 bases spanning the gap.

A few counts support this clonotype. CDR3 sequence reads: CASSLDRQTQYF. DNA of the CDR3: TGTGCCAGCAGCTTAGATCGACAGACCCAGTACTTC. This chain connects TRBV11-2 to TRBJ2-5; D remains ambiguous. The ends were cut back, 0 bases at V and 6 bases at J, with 5 bases in the middle. This CDR3 is 12 amino acids long. Germline CDR1 SGHAT, CDR2 FQNNGV. The complete variable domain, with remaining parts taken from reference TRBV11-2 and TRBJ2-5, reads EAGVAQSPRYKIIEKRQSVAFWCNPISGHATLYWYQQILGQGPKLLIQFQNNGVVDDSQLPKDRFSAERLKGVDSTLKIQPAKLEDSAVYLCASSLDRQTQYFGPGTRLLVL.

This clonotype was seen many times. The chain is built from TRBV4-1 and TRBJ2-7, with a possible D match to TRBD1 (6 bases). The CDR3 has 14 amino acids. Per germline, CDR1 MGHRA and CDR2 YSYEKL. The V gene lost 1 base and the J gene lost 2 bases, with 9 bases spanning the gap. CDR3 loop: CASSQVWTAYEQYF. The CDR3 DNA is TGCGCCAGCAGCCAAGTTTGGACAGCCTACGAGCAGTACTTC.

This clonotype came up many times. The gene calls are TRBV7-9 and TRBJ2-7, with 10 bases that match TRBD1. The trim removed 4 bases at V and 5 bases at J, leaving 8 bases unmatched. The CDR3 length is 15 residues. Per germline, CDR1 SEHNR and CDR2 FQNEAQ (reference sequence). CDR3 residues: CASSSPGQGIHEQYV. The DNA of the CDR3 is TGTGCCAGCAGCTCCCCGGGACAGGGGATCCACGAGCAGTACGTC.

Ten or more counts support this clonotype. This rearrangement joins TRBV7-8 to TRBJ2-1; 7 nucleotides agree with TRBD2. V shed 4 bases, J shed 0 bases, and the junction held 9 bases outside the gene matches. The germline gives CDR1 SGHVS, CDR2 FQNEAQ. This CDR3 spans 17 amino acids. Written as DNA, the CDR3 is TGTGCCAGCAGCTCCCGAGCGGGGCCGAGCTCCTACAATGAGCAGTTCTTC. Translation gives CASSSRAGPSSYNEQFF. The whole variable domain, filled in from reference TRBV7-8 and TRBJ2-1, reads GAGVSQSPRYKVAKRGQDVALRCDPISGHVSLFWYQQALGQGPEFLTYFQNEAQLDKSGLPSDRFFAERPEGSVSTLKIQRTQQEDSAVYLCASSSRAGPSSYNEQFFGPGTRLTVL.

Only a few counts were recorded for this clonotype. The chain recombines TRBV5-6 with TRBJ2-3, with a weak D call TRBD1 (6 bases). The germline V and J ends were trimmed by 2 bases and 2 bases, with 9 bases remaining between them. Germline CDR1 SGHDT, CDR2 YYEEEE. The CDR3 consists of 14 residues. For the CDR3, the DNA is TGTGCCAGCAGCTTACAGGGTCTCACAGATACGCAGTATTTT. This sequence encodes CASSLQGLTDTQYF.